These 2 T cell receptor beta chains came from one sample sequenced in a study of OX40 agonist ivuxolimab in advanced cancers. The method was immunoSEQ multiplex PCR; TCRdb's version includes in-frame clones alone and lacks a portion of them. In the table there are 35,000 to 45,000 clones, about 86% of which are singletons. This specimen was CD4+ or CD8+ T cells sorted from blood, taken in a trial of the OX40 agonist ivuxolimab. These receptors were obtained from an adult with an advanced solid tumor such as melanoma, head and neck, liver or kidney cancer.

J is TRBJ1-1 and V is TRBV6-1, with D uncertain. CDR3 size: 16 residues. Germline V gives CDR1 MNHNS, CDR2 SASEGT. The V and J ends lost 2 bases and 0 bases respectively, with 13 bases between them. CDR3 nucleotides: TGTGCCAGCAGTGAAATAGGGCCATTTGTGAACACTGAAGCTTTCTTT. It specifies CASSEIGPFVNTEAFF.

The chain is built from TRBV4-1 and TRBJ1-1; D uncertain. The V and J ends lost 2 bases and 2 bases respectively, with 9 bases between them. Germline V gene data show CDR1 as MGHRA and CDR2 as YSYEKL. The CDR3 runs to 14 residues. The CDR3 reads CASSQLISNTEAFF. CDR3 bases: TGCGCCAGCAGCCAACTAATATCCAACACTGAAGCTTTCTTT.